A selection of T cell receptor beta chains follows, all from one sample in a study of neurological immune-mediated disorders. TCRdb itself ran the 5' RACE reads through MiXCR, one entry per CDR3 protein. The data contain about 30,000 distinct CDR3 sequences, around 12% of them singletons. Material: PBMCs. Receptors originate from a man aged 60 to 75 in good health. CDR3s include the opening cysteine and the closing phenylalanine or tryptophan. The D gene is left open where the match is weak. The listing skips clone size in some rows; elsewhere it reads once, few, many or a size class.

D gene | clone size | J gene | V gene | CDR3 DNA | CDR3 protein
- | many | TRBJ1-2 | TRBV20-1 | TGCAGTGCTAGATGGATTTCCCCCTTAACGACCTATGGCTACACCTTC | CSARWISPLTTYGYTF
- | many | TRBJ2-7 | TRBV7-2 | TGTGCCAGCAGCTTAGTTGGCAGGCAAGAGCAGTACTTC | CASSLVGRQEQYF
TRBD1 | - | TRBJ1-4 | TRBV28 | TGTGCCAGCAGTTTGCGGACAGGGTATGAAAAACTGTTTTTT | CASSLRTGYEKLFF
- | - | TRBJ2-7 | TRBV5-1 | TGCGCCAGCAGCCTCGGGGTGGAGACGAGCTCCTACGAGCAGTACTTC | CASSLGVETSSYEQYF
TRBD2 | many | TRBJ2-1 | TRBV9 | TGTGCCAGCAACCCGACTAGCGGGAGCAATGAGCAGTTCTTC | CASNPTSGSNEQFF
- | many | TRBJ2-7 | TRBV7-2 | TGTGCCAGCAAGGACCGATACGTCTCCTACGAGCAGTACTTC | CASKDRYVSYEQYF
TRBD1 | many | TRBJ2-5 | TRBV7-8 | TGTGCCAGCAGCTTTAGGACAGGGGTCAGAGAGACCCAGTACTTC | CASSFRTGVRETQYF
- | few | TRBJ2-1 | TRBV7-6 | TGTGCCAGCAGCTTAGTGGTGGCCGGAAATGAGCAGTTCTTC | CASSLVVAGNEQFF
- | many | TRBJ1-6 | TRBV12-3/TRBV12-4 | TGTGCCAGCAGTTTAGGGGGGGCACGGTCACCCCTCCACTTT | CASSLGGARSPLHF
- | many | TRBJ2-7 | TRBV7-8 | TGTGCCAGCAGCTTAGTAAGTGGGACGTCCTACGAGCAGTACTTC | CASSLVSGTSYEQYF
- | many | TRBJ2-3 | TRBV20-1 | TGCAGTGCTAGTTTGGGCGTTGTGGCAGATACGCAGTATTTT | CSASLGVVADTQYF
TRBD1 | many | TRBJ1-6 | TRBV5-1 | TGCGCCAGCAGCTCAGGGGGTGGCTATAATTCACCCCTCCACTTT | CASSSGGGYNSPLHF
- | many | TRBJ2-5 | TRBV27 | TGTGCCAGCAGTAAAGGGGACCAAGAGACCCAGTACTTC | CASSKGDQETQYF
- | many | TRBJ2-1 | TRBV20-1 | TGCAGTGCTAGAGATCGTTTGGGGGGGGCTGACTACAATGAGCAGTTCTTC | CSARDRLGGADYNEQFF
TRBD2 | many | TRBJ2-3 | TRBV5-5 | TGTGCCAGCAGCTATAGCGGGGGGCGGACAGATACGCAGTATTTT | CASSYSGGRTDTQYF
- | many | TRBJ1-1 | TRBV10-3 | TGTGCCATCAGTGACAACGCTGGGGACACTGAAGCTTTCTTT | CAISDNAGDTEAFF
- | many | TRBJ2-3 | TRBV20-1 | TGCAGTGCTAGGGCGGTACGGGATACGCAGTATTTT | CSARAVRDTQYF
- | medium-sized | TRBJ2-1 | TRBV20-1 | TGCAGTGCTAGACCCTATAGCGGAAAGAGGGTCGATGAGCAGTTCTTC | CSARPYSGKRVDEQFF
- | few | TRBJ2-1 | TRBV5-1 | TGCGCCAGCAGCTTGTCAGGGTCTGTGTACAATGAGCAGTTCTTC | CASSLSGSVYNEQFF
- | many | TRBJ1-1 | TRBV20-1 | TGCAGCGCCCCACTACAGGGCAACTTGAACACTGAAGCTTTCTTT | CSAPLQGNLNTEAFF